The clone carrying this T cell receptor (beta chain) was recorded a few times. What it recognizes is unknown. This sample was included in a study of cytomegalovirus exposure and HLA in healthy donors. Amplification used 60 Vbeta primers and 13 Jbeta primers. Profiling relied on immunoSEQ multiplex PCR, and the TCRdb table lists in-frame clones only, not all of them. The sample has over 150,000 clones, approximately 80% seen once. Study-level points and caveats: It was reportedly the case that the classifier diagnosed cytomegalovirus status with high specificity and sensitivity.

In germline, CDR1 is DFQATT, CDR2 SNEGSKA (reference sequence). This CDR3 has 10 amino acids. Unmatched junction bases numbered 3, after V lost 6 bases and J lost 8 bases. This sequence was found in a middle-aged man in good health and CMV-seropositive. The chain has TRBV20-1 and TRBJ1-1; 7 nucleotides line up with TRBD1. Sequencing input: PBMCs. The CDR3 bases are TGCAGTGCATTGGACAGGGAAGCTTTCTTT. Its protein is CSALDREAFF.